This TCR beta chain was identified in a study of T-cell reconstitution after alpha-beta-depleted transplantation in children. This clonotype was seen a handful of times. The library targeted TCRbeta and was prepared with unique molecular identifiers. One entry per CDR3 protein results from TCRdb running MiXCR on the PCR reads. Altogether 500,000 or so distinct CDR3 sequences are present, roughly 33% being singletons, with the ten largest covering roughly 2.5%. Sequenced here: PBMCs from the stem cell graft donor, sampled from the stem cell graft. This receptor was taken from a human donor who donated a stem cell graft to a child with aplastic anemia.

The CDR3 loop reads CASSLFATGGTEAFF. The CDR3 region has the DNA TGTGCCAGCAGTTTATTTGCGACAGGGGGCACTGAAGCTTTCTTT. The rearrangement uses TRBV27 and TRBJ1-1; 9 bases are a match to TRBD1. Germline CDR1 is MNHEY and CDR2 is SMNVEV (reference sequence). This CDR3 is 15 amino acids long. The V gene end was trimmed by 1 base and the J gene end by 4 bases; junction bases not matched to a gene: 4.